This T cell receptor (beta chain) is from a study of CD8 T cells in ankylosing spondylitis (dated by TCRdb to 2017 to 2019). Looking at the study overall: The study profiled T cell receptor beta repertoires in healthy donors and ankylosing spondylitis patients to find disease-linked TCR variants. The full study cohort was made up of 25 ankylosing spondylitis patients and about a hundred healthy donors. Samples of peripheral blood were taken, and for ankylosing spondylitis patients, synovial fluid was collected as well. The paper as a whole reports these results and caveats: Some TCR beta motif variants had previously been reported in synovial fluid and blood of reactive arthritis patients, which suggested common disease-initiation mechanisms. Blood from ankylosing spondylitis patients appeared to be characterized by a TCR beta motif composed of under 10 highly homologous amino acid variants. According to the report, matched synovial fluid samples from ankylosing spondylitis patients were significantly enriched for the disease-linked clones. A CD8+ phenotype was shown by the disease-linked clones, which were found at relatively low frequencies in peripheral blood.

This clonotype was observed at least ten times. The target of this receptor is not known. No per-base quality is available; no much larger clone lies one base away. Synovial fluid samples were paired with blood samples taken from the same ankylosing spondylitis patients. The CDR3 holds 13 amino acids from the cysteine to the phenylalanine. Only CDR3 DNA is held: 39 bases, read in frame from base 1. The germline V gene gives CDR1 as SGHTA and CDR2 as FQGTGA. Compared with germline, V lacks 1 base and J lacks 8 bases; bases without a gene match: 4. The data were produced on an Illumina HiSeq 2500. Quantitative 5'-RACE with molecular barcodes was the method used to prepare the TCR beta libraries. The study's own analysis went as follows. Disease-linked TCR variants were identified with a new computational method built on a probabilistic model of VDJ rearrangement. Starting from the raw public reads, TCRdb applied fastp trimming at Q25, assembled clones with MiXCR and retained in-frame beta chains. Here each entry gathers all rows of one CDR3 protein and keeps the most common genes and DNA. The authors' filters were not applied to this entry. A total of roughly 68,000 distinct CDR3 sequences appear in this sample, around 6.4% of them only once. Of the sample, about 4.6% falls within the top ten clones.

The sequencing input was synovial fluid, either unsorted or a sorted T cell fraction (not recorded which). The receptor was isolated from a male donor with ankylosing spondylitis. The chain is assembled from TRBV7-3 and TRBJ2-7, with 8 middle bases fitting TRBD2. Here the CDR3 is given as CASSLSGGGKQYF. DNA sequence: TGTGCCAGCAGCTTAAGCGGCGGGGGGAAGCAGTACTTC.